These 26 T cell receptor beta chains were all obtained from the same sample, sequenced in a study of blood T cell repertoires in COVID-19 (dated by TCRdb to the early 2020s). The protocol used for the library was the immunoSEQ multiplex PCR assay. TCRdb stores this immuneACCESS table with in-frame sequences only. Part of the clones is absent; in the studies checked, under half of the shortfall reflects unresolved V genes, and no reason is known for the rest. This sample comprises roughly 250,000 clones, roughly 79% of them detected only once. Of the sample, under 3% falls within the top ten clones. The material sequenced was peripheral blood. These receptors were taken from an older woman with active or convalescent COVID-19.

V gene TRBV11-2 combines with J gene TRBJ1-1; D may be TRBD1 (6 bases). CDR1 and CDR2 (germline): SGHAT, FQNNGV. Trimming pared 0 bases from V and 0 bases from J, leaving 20 bases between. The CDR3 is 19 amino acids. For the CDR3, the DNA is TGTGCCAGCAGCTTAGATGGACAGCGTTTGATCCACATGAACACTGAAGCTTTCTTT. Translated: CASSLDGQRLIHMNTEAFF.

This clone was recorded only once. The J gene is TRBJ2-7, the V gene TRBV28; D possibly corresponds to TRBD1 (6 bases). This CDR3 has 15 amino acids. The germline V gene encodes CDR1 MDHEN and CDR2 SYDVKM. V was pared by 3 bases and J by 2 bases, with 14 bases between. CDR3 loop: CASSFPAGDPYEQYF. The CDR3 region has the DNA TGTGCCAGCAGTTTTCCGGCAGGGGACCCCTACGAGCAGTACTTC.

This sequence joins TRBV9 and TRBJ1-1; no clear D gene. The CDR3 runs 13 residues. Germline V gene sequence: CDR1 SGDLS, CDR2 YYNGEE. Trimming shortened V by 0 bases and J by 4 bases, and 7 bases separated the two germline ends. CDR3 loop: CASSVDSGTEAFF. The CDR3 DNA reads TGTGCCAGCAGCGTAGATTCGGGCACTGAAGCTTTCTTT.

This rearrangement joins TRBV7-8 to TRBJ2-2; 13 positions agree with TRBD2. CDR3 length equals 17 residues. V trimming: 3 bases; J trimming: 4 bases; junction bases outside the gene matches: 5. CDR1 and CDR2 (germline): SGHVS, FQNEAQ. This CDR3 reads CASSFTSGGAITGELFF. In nucleotides, the CDR3 is TGTGCCAGCAGCTTTACTAGCGGGGGGGCCATCACCGGGGAGCTGTTTTTT.

J is TRBJ1-6 and V is TRBV15; possible D gene TRBD1, 6 bases. V was clipped by 0 bases and J by 12 bases, with 15 bases between them. The CDR3 has 15 amino acids. Germline CDR1 reads LNHNV; CDR2 reads YYDKDF (reference sequence). CDR3 region: CATSRDQAGERPLHF. The CDR3, as DNA: TGTGCCACCAGCAGAGATCAAGCAGGGGAGAGACCCCTCCACTTT.

The genes are TRBV19 and TRBJ2-3; 7 bases align to TRBD1. This CDR3 has 15 residues. Germline V gives CDR1 LNHDA, CDR2 SQIVND (reference sequence). V shed 5 bases, J shed 3 bases, and the junction held 8 bases outside the gene matches. The CDR3 DNA reads as TGTGCCAGTAGTCTCCGACAGGGCGGGACAGATACGCAGTATTTT. Encoded protein: CASSLRQGGTDTQYF.

The chain carries TRBV4-2 and TRBJ2-3; TRBD2 aligns across 8 bases. Trimming removed 5 bases from V and 2 bases from J; junction bases left unmatched: 3. Germline V gene lookup returns CDR1 LGHNA and CDR2 YNFKEQ. The CDR3 spans 14 residues. The CDR3 bases are TGTGCCAGCAGCGAGCGGGGGATCACAGATACGCAGTATTTT. Residues: CASSERGITDTQYF.

This clone was detected only a few times. The V call is TRBV14, the J call TRBJ1-2; D possibly corresponds to TRBD1 (6 bases). Trimming removed 1 base from V and 2 bases from J, with 14 bases in between. CDR1 is SGHDN, CDR2 FVKESK, per germline. The CDR3 spans 16 residues. This CDR3 reads CASSQVIQDRNYGYTF. DNA for the CDR3: TGTGCCAGCAGCCAAGTGATCCAAGACAGGAACTATGGCTACACCTTC.

The chain combines TRBV5-4 with TRBJ1-2; the D gene is possibly TRBD1 (6 bases). CDR3 length: 14 amino acids. Trimming removed 4 bases from V and 8 bases from J, with 18 bases in between. Germline-derived CDR1 and CDR2 are SGHNT and YYREEE (reference sequence). The CDR3 region has the DNA TGTGCCAGCAGCCGGGGCCCAGGGGCTGAGGGCTACACCTTC. It codes for CASSRGPGAEGYTF.

The V gene is TRBV24-1, the J gene TRBJ1-4, with D hard to call. This CDR3 spans 12 amino acids. CDR1 is KGHDR, CDR2 SFDVKD, per germline. V lost 3 bases, J lost 8 bases, and 6 bases lay in between. CDR3 residues: CATSDRGEKLFF. The CDR3 coding sequence is TGTGCCACCAGTGATCGCGGGGAAAAACTGTTTTTT.

The chain employs TRBV2 and TRBJ2-7, with 7 positions matching TRBD1. CDR1 is SNHLY and CDR2 is FYNNEI in the germline V gene. This CDR3 has 16 amino acids. V was pared by 2 bases and J by 0 bases, with 7 bases of the junction left unmatched. The CDR3, as DNA: TGTGCCAGCAGTGAATCGAGGGGGCCGAGCTCCTACGAGCAGTACTTC. Translating gives CASSESRGPSSYEQYF. The entire variable domain, with the rest obtained from reference TRBV2 and TRBJ2-7, is as follows: EPEVTQTPSHQVTQMGQEVILRCVPISNHLYFYWYRQILGQKVEFLVSFYNNEISEKSEIFDDQFSVERPDGSNFTLKIRSTKLEDSAMYFCASSESRGPSSYEQYFGPGTRLTVT.

The chain joins TRBV27 to TRBJ1-3, with D possibly matching TRBD1 (6 bases). The CDR3 is made up of 16 amino acids. Trimming left V 5 bases short and J 1 base short, with 15 bases between. The germline V gene encodes CDR1 MNHEY and CDR2 SMNVEV (reference sequence). In DNA form, the CDR3 reads TGTGCCAGCAGTCCCAGACAGGTTTGGTCTGGAAACACCATATATTTT. Its protein is CASSPRQVWSGNTIYF.

The chain recombines TRBV5-8 with TRBJ1-2; 7 bases align to TRBD1. Germline loops: CDR1 SGHTS, CDR2 YDEGEE. This CDR3 is built from 17 residues. Losses at the gene ends were 9 bases for V and 4 bases for J; bases not matched to a gene: 21. The CDR3 region is CATNRVTTGDRLYGYTF. Written as DNA, the CDR3 is TGTGCCACCAACCGAGTTACAACAGGGGATAGGCTCTATGGCTACACCTTC.

The J gene is TRBJ1-5, the V gene TRBV19; a weak D match, TRBD1 (6 bases). Trimming left V 4 bases short and J 5 bases short, with 9 bases between. Per the germline V gene, CDR1 is LNHDA and CDR2 is SQIVND (reference sequence). The CDR3 sequence is 13 residues long. CDR3 coding DNA: TGTGCCAGTAGTAGCCAGGGGCATCAGCCCCAGCATTTT. Translation gives CASSSQGHQPQHF.

V and J are TRBV18 and TRBJ1-2; no definite D call. This CDR3 comprises 14 residues. Germline loops: CDR1 KGHSH, CDR2 LQKENI. V lost 3 bases and J 0 bases, leaving 8 bases between the germline ends. As DNA, the CDR3 is TGTGCCAGCTCACCGTCGGGGACTAACTATGGCTACACCTTC. Translation gives CASSPSGTNYGYTF.

V is TRBV12-5 and J is TRBJ1-6; a weak D match, TRBD1 (5 bases). V lost 2 bases and J lost 3, with 11 bases in between. CDR1 is LGHNT, CDR2 FRNRAP, per germline. This CDR3 spans 16 amino acids. For the CDR3, the DNA is TGTGCTAGTGGTTTGATGGCGCAGGGCTATAATTCACCCCTCCACTTT. Residues: CASGLMAQGYNSPLHF.

This clone was observed a handful of times. The chain uses TRBV6-1 and TRBJ2-2; D uncertain. V lost 2 bases and J lost 2, with 6 bases in between. This CDR3 spans 14 amino acids. Looked up from germline, CDR1 is MNHNS and CDR2 is SASEGT. CDR3 nucleotide sequence: TGTGCCAGCAGTGAATCATTCAACACCGGGGAGCTGTTTTTT. Its protein product is CASSESFNTGELFF.

This rearrangement joins TRBV7-3 to TRBJ2-2; D is possibly TRBD1 (6 bases). The V gene's germline CDR1 is SGHTA and CDR2 FQGTGA. V was pared by 2 bases and J by 2 bases, with 12 bases between. This CDR3 spans 16 amino acids. CDR3 in amino acids: CASSLRSTGNTGELFF. DNA for the CDR3: TGTGCCAGCAGCTTACGATCGACAGGAAACACCGGGGAGCTGTTTTTT.

The chain joins TRBV28 to TRBJ1-2; TRBD1 aligns across 7 bases. The CDR3 has 15 amino acids. Germline V gene data show CDR1 as MDHEN and CDR2 as SYDVKM. The ends lost 5 bases at V and 2 bases at J; junction bases unmatched: 8. CDR3 DNA sequence: TGTGCCAGCAGTCCTACAGGGGCCCAAAACTATGGCTACACCTTC. It translates to CASSPTGAQNYGYTF.

This clone was picked up one time. The chain links TRBV2 to TRBJ2-5; TRBD2 matches at 9 bases. The germline V gene has CDR1 SNHLY and CDR2 FYNNEI. CDR3 length: 15 amino acids. J was trimmed by 2 bases and V by 3 bases; bases with no gene match: 4. CDR3 protein: CASSEGGGVQETQYF. The CDR3 DNA sequence: TGTGCCAGCAGTGAGGGCGGGGGGGTGCAAGAGACCCAGTACTTC.

The chain joins TRBV2 to TRBJ2-3; TRBD2 agrees at 9 bases. This CDR3 region has 15 residues. Germline trimming cut 2 bases from V and 6 bases from J; bases unmatched to any gene: 6. Per the germline V gene, CDR1 is SNHLY and CDR2 is FYNNEI. In DNA form, the CDR3 reads TGTGCCAGCAGTGAAAGCCTAGCGGGAACGGATACGCAGTATTTT. Translating it yields CASSESLAGTDTQYF.

The CDR3 DNA follows: TGTGCCAGCTCCTCAGGGACAGGGAGCCTTACTAACTATGGCTACACCTTC. Encoded protein: CASSSGTGSLTNYGYTF. The V gene is TRBV4-2, the J gene TRBJ1-2, with TRBD1 matching 9 bases. The CDR3 contains 17 residues. Germline V gene sequence: CDR1 LGHNA, CDR2 YNFKEQ. V was clipped by 8 bases and J by 0 bases; unmatched bases: 13.

As concerns this clone: Possible read error: a much larger clone is one base away. The J gene is TRBJ1-1, the V gene TRBV27, with 11 bases fitting TRBD1. Trimming removed 3 bases from V and 4 bases from J; junction bases left unmatched: 1. The CDR3 sequence is 14 residues long. The V gene's germline CDR1 is MNHEY and CDR2 SMNVEV (reference sequence). CDR3 region: CASSFGTGGTEAFF. The CDR3 nucleotides are TGTGCCAGCAGTTTTGGGACAGGGGGCACTGAAGCTTTCTTT.

The chain employs TRBV27 and TRBJ1-5; TRBD1 might be the D (6 bases). With 2 bases removed from V and 6 bases from J, the gap between germline ends came to 11 bases. Germline values: CDR1 MNHEY, CDR2 SMNVEV (reference sequence). CDR3 length equals 14 residues. Here the CDR3 DNA reads TGTGCCAGCAGTTTAGGGGCAGGGGCTCAGCCCCAGCATTTT. Translation: CASSLGAGAQPQHF.

This clone has just a few counts. This chain links TRBV7-2 with TRBJ1-2, with 7 bases aligning to TRBD1. This CDR3 contains 16 residues. Germline V gene lookup returns CDR1 SGHTA and CDR2 FQGNSA. Trimming took 0 bases from V and 1 from J; bases not matched to a gene: 5. The CDR3 bases are TGTGCCAGCAGCTTAGCCCGGCCAGGGGGTAACTATGGCTACACCTTC. This encodes CASSLARPGGNYGYTF.

In its sample, this clone was seen once. The chain links TRBV15 to TRBJ2-1; TRBD2 might be the D (7 bases). The CDR3 runs to 15 residues. In germline, CDR1 is LNHNV, CDR2 YYDKDF (reference sequence). V was shortened by 3 bases and J by 2 bases, with 11 bases between the two germline ends. As DNA, the CDR3 is TGTGCCACCAGCAGGCCGGGGGGCCCCTACAATGAGCAGTTCTTC. Residues: CATSRPGGPYNEQFF.